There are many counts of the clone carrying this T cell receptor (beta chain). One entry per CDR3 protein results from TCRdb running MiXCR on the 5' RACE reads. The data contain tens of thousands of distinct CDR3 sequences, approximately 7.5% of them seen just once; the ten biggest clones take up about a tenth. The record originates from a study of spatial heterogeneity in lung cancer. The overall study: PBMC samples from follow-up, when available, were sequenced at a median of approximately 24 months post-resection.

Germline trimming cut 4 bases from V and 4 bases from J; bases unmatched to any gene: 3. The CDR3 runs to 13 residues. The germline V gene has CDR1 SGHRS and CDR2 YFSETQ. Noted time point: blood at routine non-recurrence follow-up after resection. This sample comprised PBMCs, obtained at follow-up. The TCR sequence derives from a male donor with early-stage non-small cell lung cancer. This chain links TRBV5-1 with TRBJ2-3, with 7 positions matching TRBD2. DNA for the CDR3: TGCGCCAGCAGCCCTGGGGGGGCAGATACGCAGTATTTT. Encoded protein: CASSPGGADTQYF.